Listed below are T cell receptor beta chains from one sample, sequenced in a study of blood T cell repertoires in COVID-19. TCRdb keeps only in-frame clones here, not all; method: immunoSEQ multiplex PCR. The repertoire consists of 95,000 or so clones, with more than 65% occurring once and the leading ten covering over 15%. Sequenced input: peripheral blood. Receptors were obtained from a woman aged 80 or older with active or convalescent COVID-19. Each CDR3 is given with its conserved first and last residue. The D gene is left open where the match is weak. Where a row states a size, it is once, few, many or the class of an expanded clone; other rows omit it.

abundance: .; d_gene: .; v_gene: TRBV7-2; len: 14; j_gene: TRBJ2-7; CDR3nt: TGTGCCAGCAGCTCCTTGACAGGACCCTACGAGCAGTACTTC; CDR3aa: CASSSLTGPYEQYF
abundance: .; d_gene: .; v_gene: TRBV2; len: 15; j_gene: TRBJ1-5; CDR3nt: TGTGCCAGCAGTGCCGGTAGGGGTAGCAATCAGCCCCAGCATTTT; CDR3aa: CASSAGRGSNQPQHF
abundance: once; d_gene: .; v_gene: TRBV10-3; len: 14; j_gene: TRBJ2-7; CDR3nt: TGTGCCATCAGTGAGTCGGTACCTAGAACCGAGCAGTACTTC; CDR3aa: CAISESVPRTEQYF
abundance: .; d_gene: TRBD2; v_gene: TRBV7-6; len: 16; j_gene: TRBJ2-5; CDR3nt: TGTGCCAGCAGCTTAGTAGCGGGAAGATCCCAAGAGACCCAGTACTTC; CDR3aa: CASSLVAGRSQETQYF
abundance: .; d_gene: TRBD2; v_gene: TRBV7-9; len: 16; j_gene: TRBJ2-5; CDR3nt: TGTGCCAGCAGCTCCTCTAGCGGCAGACGTCAAGAGACCCAGTACTTC; CDR3aa: CASSSSSGRRQETQYF
abundance: .; d_gene: TRBD1; v_gene: TRBV5-1; len: 14; j_gene: TRBJ1-1; CDR3nt: TGCGCCAGCAGCGTACAGGGGATAGGCACTGAAGCTTTCTTT; CDR3aa: CASSVQGIGTEAFF
abundance: .; d_gene: TRBD1; v_gene: TRBV15; len: 14; j_gene: TRBJ1-1; CDR3nt: TGTGCCACCAGCAGAGGACAGGGGAAGACTGAAGCTTTCTTT; CDR3aa: CATSRGQGKTEAFF
abundance: few; d_gene: TRBD1; v_gene: TRBV27; len: 12; j_gene: TRBJ1-2; CDR3nt: TGTGCCAGCAGTAGAGGGACAGGGAGCTACACCTTC; CDR3aa: CASSRGTGSYTF
abundance: few; d_gene: TRBD2; v_gene: TRBV7-2; len: 16; j_gene: TRBJ2-3; CDR3nt: TGTGCCAGCAGCTTAGGACTAGCGGGGAACACAGATACGCAGTATTTT; CDR3aa: CASSLGLAGNTDTQYF
abundance: .; d_gene: TRBD2; v_gene: TRBV29-1; len: 17; j_gene: TRBJ2-1; CDR3nt: TGCAGCGTTGTGAGGCTGACTAGCGGGAGTTCGCGTAATGAGCAGTTCTTC; CDR3aa: CSVVRLTSGSSRNEQFF
abundance: .; d_gene: .; v_gene: TRBV7-2; len: 15; j_gene: TRBJ2-3; CDR3nt: TGTGCCAGCAGCTTACGGGTGTCTAGCACAGATACGCAGTATTTT; CDR3aa: CASSLRVSSTDTQYF
abundance: .; d_gene: .; v_gene: TRBV7-9; len: 14; j_gene: TRBJ2-3; CDR3nt: TGTGCCAGCAGCTTATTTTCGGGAGCCGATACGCAGTATTTT; CDR3aa: CASSLFSGADTQYF
abundance: once; d_gene: TRBD1; v_gene: TRBV28; len: 14; j_gene: TRBJ1-1; CDR3nt: TGTGCCAGCAGGGGGGACAGGGCGGCCACTGAAGCTTTCTTT; CDR3aa: CASRGDRAATEAFF
abundance: once; d_gene: TRBD2; v_gene: TRBV5-1; len: 17; j_gene: TRBJ2-7; CDR3nt: TGCGCCAGCAGCCTAGGGTACTCGGCGGGAGAAAGTGGTGAGCAGTACTTC; CDR3aa: CASSLGYSAGESGEQYF
abundance: .; d_gene: .; v_gene: TRBV4-1; len: 15; j_gene: TRBJ2-3; CDR3nt: TGCGCCAGCAGCCAAGGTAGTAAGATCCGAGATACGCAGTATTTT; CDR3aa: CASSQGSKIRDTQYF
abundance: .; d_gene: .; v_gene: TRBV5-4; len: 17; j_gene: TRBJ2-1; CDR3nt: TGTGCCAGCAGCTTCAGCTTTAGCGGACTAACTCACAATGAGCAGTTCTTC; CDR3aa: CASSFSFSGLTHNEQFF
abundance: .; d_gene: .; v_gene: TRBV19; len: 16; j_gene: TRBJ2-3; CDR3nt: TGTGCCAGTAGTATGGCAGGACCGAGGGGCACAGATACGCAGTATTTT; CDR3aa: CASSMAGPRGTDTQYF
abundance: .; d_gene: .; v_gene: TRBV20-1; len: 13; j_gene: TRBJ1-2; CDR3nt: TGCAGTGCTAGTCCCTCCGCAGAGGGCGGCTACACCTTC; CDR3aa: CSASPSAEGGYTF
abundance: .; d_gene: TRBD1; v_gene: TRBV6-5; len: 14; j_gene: TRBJ1-5; CDR3nt: TGTGCCAGCACCGAAAGACAGGGGAATCAGCCCCAGCATTTT; CDR3aa: CASTERQGNQPQHF
abundance: few; d_gene: .; v_gene: TRBV10-3; len: 13; j_gene: TRBJ2-7; CDR3nt: TGTGCCATCAGTGTACAGGGAAACTACGAGCAGTACTTC; CDR3aa: CAISVQGNYEQYF
abundance: .; d_gene: .; v_gene: TRBV7-6; len: 13; j_gene: TRBJ1-1; CDR3nt: TGTGCCAGCAGCTCGACATTCTGGGCTGAAGCTTTCTTT; CDR3aa: CASSSTFWAEAFF
abundance: few; d_gene: TRBD1; v_gene: TRBV7-6; len: 15; j_gene: TRBJ1-3; CDR3nt: TGTGCCAGCAGCGCCGGGACAGGGGCGGGAAACACCATATATTTT; CDR3aa: CASSAGTGAGNTIYF
abundance: .; d_gene: .; v_gene: TRBV28; len: 12; j_gene: TRBJ2-7; CDR3nt: TGTGCCAGCACAGGGGATTCCTACGAGCAGTACTTC; CDR3aa: CASTGDSYEQYF
abundance: .; d_gene: .; v_gene: TRBV6-5; len: 15; j_gene: TRBJ1-2; CDR3nt: TGTGCCAGCAGTTACTCGAGTGGAGCTAACTATGGCTACACCTTC; CDR3aa: CASSYSSGANYGYTF
abundance: .; d_gene: TRBD2; v_gene: TRBV4-2; len: 17; j_gene: TRBJ2-7; CDR3nt: TGTGCCAGCAGCCAAGATGATCGGCTAGCGGGAGGCTACGAGCAGTACTTC; CDR3aa: CASSQDDRLAGGYEQYF
abundance: .; d_gene: TRBD1; v_gene: TRBV15; len: 16; j_gene: TRBJ1-5; CDR3nt: TGTGCCACCAGCAGGGACACAGGGGGCCGAAATCAGCCCCAGCATTTT; CDR3aa: CATSRDTGGRNQPQHF
abundance: .; d_gene: TRBD1; v_gene: TRBV6-5; len: 15; j_gene: TRBJ2-1; CDR3nt: TGTGCCAGCAGCCCGGGACAGCAGGCGTACAATGAGCAGTTCTTC; CDR3aa: CASSPGQQAYNEQFF
abundance: .; d_gene: .; v_gene: TRBV19; len: 14; j_gene: TRBJ1-1; CDR3nt: TGTGCCAGTAGTAGACGGACAGTGAACACTGAAGCTTTCTTT; CDR3aa: CASSRRTVNTEAFF
abundance: .; d_gene: .; v_gene: TRBV28; len: 13; j_gene: TRBJ2-1; CDR3nt: TGTGCCAGCAGTTTATGGGCAGGTAGTGAGCAGTTCTTC; CDR3aa: CASSLWAGSEQFF
abundance: .; d_gene: TRBD2; v_gene: TRBV5-1; len: 16; j_gene: TRBJ2-5; CDR3nt: TGTGCCAGCAGCTTGGGGCTAGCGGGAGGTCAAGAGACCCAGTACTTC; CDR3aa: CASSLGLAGGQETQYF
abundance: .; d_gene: .; v_gene: TRBV10-2; len: 16; j_gene: TRBJ2-7; CDR3nt: TGCGCCAGCAGTGACTTGGGCAGGGCCACCTCCTACGAGCAGTACTTC; CDR3aa: CASSDLGRATSYEQYF
abundance: .; d_gene: TRBD1; v_gene: TRBV28; len: 13; j_gene: TRBJ1-2; CDR3nt: TGTGCCAGCAGTGTACAGGGGGCGTCGGGCTACACCTTC; CDR3aa: CASSVQGASGYTF
abundance: .; d_gene: .; v_gene: TRBV19; len: 12; j_gene: TRBJ2-7; CDR3nt: TGTGCCAGTAGTTATCAGGGCGGCGAGCAGTACTTC; CDR3aa: CASSYQGGEQYF
abundance: .; d_gene: TRBD1; v_gene: TRBV19; len: 16; j_gene: TRBJ1-5; CDR3nt: TGTGCCAGTAGTACCCCCGGGACAGGGCTTAATCAGCCCCAGCATTTT; CDR3aa: CASSTPGTGLNQPQHF
abundance: many; d_gene: .; v_gene: TRBV7-9; len: 13; j_gene: TRBJ2-2; CDR3nt: TGTGCCAGCAGCTTTGCCGGGACCGGGGAGCTGTTTTTT; CDR3aa: CASSFAGTGELFF
abundance: once; d_gene: .; v_gene: TRBV2; len: 14; j_gene: TRBJ2-7; CDR3nt: TGTGCCAGCAGCTGGCAGGGGATGGAGTACGAGCAGTACTTC; CDR3aa: CASSWQGMEYEQYF
abundance: .; d_gene: TRBD2; v_gene: TRBV28; len: 18; j_gene: TRBJ2-6; CDR3nt: TGTGCCAGCAGGGTTAGCGGGAGGCCCCTCGGATGGGCCAACGTCCTGACTTTC; CDR3aa: CASRVSGRPLGWANVLTF
abundance: once; d_gene: .; v_gene: TRBV4-2; len: 15; j_gene: TRBJ1-1; CDR3nt: TGTGCCAGCAGCCAAGATCAAGGGAGGCCCGCTGAAGCTTTCTTT; CDR3aa: CASSQDQGRPAEAFF
abundance: .; d_gene: .; v_gene: TRBV11-2; len: 13; j_gene: TRBJ1-6; CDR3nt: TGTGCCAGCAGCCCGGGTTATAATTCACCCCTCCACTTT; CDR3aa: CASSPGYNSPLHF
abundance: .; d_gene: .; v_gene: TRBV30; len: 13; j_gene: TRBJ1-1; CDR3nt: TGTGCCTGGAAGTATGGCTTGAACACTGAAGCTTTCTTT; CDR3aa: CAWKYGLNTEAFF
abundance: once; d_gene: .; v_gene: TRBV28; len: 14; j_gene: TRBJ1-4; CDR3nt: TGTGCCAGCAGTCGGAGCCTCTGGAATGAAAAACTGTTTTTT; CDR3aa: CASSRSLWNEKLFF
abundance: .; d_gene: .; v_gene: TRBV2; len: 18; j_gene: TRBJ2-7; CDR3nt: TGTGCCAGCACCGCGACAGGGGGCGGCCTAGCGGGATCCTACGAGCAGTACTTC; CDR3aa: CASTATGGGLAGSYEQYF